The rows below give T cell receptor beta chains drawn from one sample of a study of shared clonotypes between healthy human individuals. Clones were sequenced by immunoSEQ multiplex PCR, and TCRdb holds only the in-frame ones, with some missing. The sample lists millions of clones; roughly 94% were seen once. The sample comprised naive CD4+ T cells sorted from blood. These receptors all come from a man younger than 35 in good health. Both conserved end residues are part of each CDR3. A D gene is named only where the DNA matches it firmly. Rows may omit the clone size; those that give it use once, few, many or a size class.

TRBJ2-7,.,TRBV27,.,TGTGCCAGCAGTTTACAGCCCCACTCCTACGAGCAGTACTTC,CASSLQPHSYEQYF
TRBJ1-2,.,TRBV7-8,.,TGTGCCAGCAGCTTAGCGTGGACGGATGACTATGGCTACACCTTC,CASSLAWTDDYGYTF
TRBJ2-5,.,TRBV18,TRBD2,TGTGCCAGCTCACCATGGTTGGGACTAGCCGAGGAGACCCAGTACTTC,CASSPWLGLAEETQYF
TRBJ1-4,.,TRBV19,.,TGTGCCAGTATGGGAGCGAAGGCTGGGGAAAAACTGTTTTTT,CASMGAKAGEKLFF
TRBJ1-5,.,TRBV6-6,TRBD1,TGTGCCAGCAGGGGGCAGGGGGACTATCAGCCCCAGCATTTT,CASRGQGDYQPQHF
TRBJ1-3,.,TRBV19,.,TGTGCCAGTAGTCCCGGGGCGCTCTCTGGAAACACCATATATTTT,CASSPGALSGNTIYF
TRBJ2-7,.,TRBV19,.,TGTGCCAGTAGTTTCGGAGCGATTAGCTCCTACGAGCAGTACTTC,CASSFGAISSYEQYF
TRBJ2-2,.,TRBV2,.,TGTGCCAGCAGTGATTCGGACACAACGAACACCGGGGAGCTGTTTTTT,CASSDSDTTNTGELFF
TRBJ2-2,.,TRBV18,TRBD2,TGTGCCAGCTCATCTCGGACTAGCGGGGACACCGGGGAGCTGTTTTTT,CASSSRTSGDTGELFF
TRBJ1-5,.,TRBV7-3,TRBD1,TGTGCCAGCAGCTCCTTGGGACAGCTTGATCAGCCCCAGCATTTT,CASSSLGQLDQPQHF
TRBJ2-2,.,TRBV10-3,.,TGTGCCATCAGTGGAGGCGGGGAGCTGTTTTTT,CAISGGGELFF
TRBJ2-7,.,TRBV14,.,TGTGCCAGCAGCCAAGTTGGGGCTTTGCCCTACGAGCAGTACTTC,CASSQVGALPYEQYF
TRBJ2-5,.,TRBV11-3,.,TGTGCCAGCAGTTATGTTACGGGAGAGACCCAGTACTTC,CASSYVTGETQYF
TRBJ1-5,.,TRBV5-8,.,TGTGCCAGCAGCCCCAGGACCGGTAATCAGCCCCAGCATTTT,CASSPRTGNQPQHF
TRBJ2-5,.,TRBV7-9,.,TGTGCCAGCTGCCCGTCGGTGTCCCAAGAGACCCAGTACTTC,CASCPSVSQETQYF
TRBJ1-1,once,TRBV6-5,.,TGTGCCAGCAGTGAAACCCAGGGGATGGTAGCTTTCTTT,CASSETQGMVAFF
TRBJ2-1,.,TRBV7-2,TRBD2,TGTGCCAGCAGCTTAGAAGCTAGCGGGAGCTCCTACAATGAGCAGTTCTTC,CASSLEASGSSYNEQFF
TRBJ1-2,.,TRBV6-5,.,TGTGCCAGCAGGCCCTCCGGGACGGACTATGGCTACACCTTC,CASRPSGTDYGYTF
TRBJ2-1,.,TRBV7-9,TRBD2,TGTGCCAGCAGCTACCAGCGGGGCTCCTACAATGAGCAGTTCTTC,CASSYQRGSYNEQFF
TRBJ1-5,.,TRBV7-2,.,TGTGCCAGCAGCTTAGATCGCGGTCAGCCCCAGCATTTT,CASSLDRGQPQHF
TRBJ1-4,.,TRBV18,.,TGTGCCAGCTCATCTCGGACAGTTACAACTAATGAAAAACTGTTTTTT,CASSSRTVTTNEKLFF
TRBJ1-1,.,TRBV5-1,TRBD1,TGCGCCAGCAGCGTCGACAGGGGGCACACTGAAGCTTTCTTT,CASSVDRGHTEAFF
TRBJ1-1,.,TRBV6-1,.,TGTGCCAGCAGTGAGCTCGCTGAAGCTTTCTTT,CASSELAEAFF
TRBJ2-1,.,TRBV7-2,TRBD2,TGTGCCAGCAGCAACTGGAGGGCAAGCGGGAGGGATGAGCAGTTCTTC,CASSNWRASGRDEQFF
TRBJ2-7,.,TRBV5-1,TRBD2,TGCGCCAGCAGCACGGGGGGGACCTACGAGCAGTACTTC,CASSTGGTYEQYF